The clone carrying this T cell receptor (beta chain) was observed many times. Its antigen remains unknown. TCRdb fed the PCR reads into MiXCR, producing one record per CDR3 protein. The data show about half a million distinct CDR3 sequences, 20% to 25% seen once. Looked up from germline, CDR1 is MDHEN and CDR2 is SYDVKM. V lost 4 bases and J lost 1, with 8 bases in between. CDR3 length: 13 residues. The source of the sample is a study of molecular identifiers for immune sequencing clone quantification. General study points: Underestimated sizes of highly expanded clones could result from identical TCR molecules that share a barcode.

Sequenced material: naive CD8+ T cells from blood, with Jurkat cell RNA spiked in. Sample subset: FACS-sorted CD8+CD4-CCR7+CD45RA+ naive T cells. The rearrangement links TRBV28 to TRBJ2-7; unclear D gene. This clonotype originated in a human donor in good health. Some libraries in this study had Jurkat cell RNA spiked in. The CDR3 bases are TGTGCCAGCAGTTATACAGATTCCTACGAGCAGTACTTC. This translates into CASSYTDSYEQYF.